A single sample gave rise to the 7 T cell receptor beta chains below, sequenced in a study of radiotherapy plus CTLA-4 blockade in lung cancer. The protocol was immunoSEQ multiplex PCR, while the TCRdb copy is restricted to in-frame clones and leaves out a portion. Counted here are 85,000 to 90,000 clones, around nine tenths occurring once; the ten biggest clones make up approximately 15%. Source: peripheral blood, taken from a patient treated with radiotherapy plus ipilimumab. The source of these receptors is a human donor with non-small cell lung cancer that progressed on radiotherapy plus ipilimumab.

This rearrangement joins TRBV29-1 to TRBJ2-7; 8 nucleotides match TRBD1. Looked up from germline, CDR1 is SQVTM and CDR2 is ANQGSEA. The ends lost 4 bases at V and 4 bases at J; junction bases unmatched: 3. The CDR3 runs to 12 residues. CDR3 in DNA: TGCAGCGTTGGTGACAGGGGATACGAGCAGTACTTC. Translated, it gives CSVGDRGYEQYF.

There are a few counts of this clone. V and J are TRBV28 and TRBJ2-7, with TRBD2 identical over 7 bases. From germline, CDR1 is MDHEN and CDR2 SYDVKM. This CDR3 has 17 residues. With 6 bases clipped from V and 0 bases from J, the junction kept 14 bases outside the gene matches. CDR3 sequence (DNA): TGTGCCAGCAGCCTTACCGGGGGGTCCCTCGCCTCCTACGAGCAGTACTTC. This sequence encodes CASSLTGGSLASYEQYF.

CDR3 in DNA: TGTGCCAGTATTAGGGGACAGAACACCGGGGAGCTGTTTTTT. Translating it yields CASIRGQNTGELFF. The V gene is TRBV19, the J gene TRBJ2-2, with a weak D call TRBD1 (6 bases). The CDR3 consists of 14 residues. CDR1 is LNHDA and CDR2 is SQIVND in the germline V gene (reference sequence). Between the trimmed V and J ends, which lost 7 bases and 1 base, there was a span of 10 bases.

This chain connects TRBV2 to TRBJ2-3; 13 nucleotides agree with TRBD2. The CDR3 contains 15 residues. Germline lookup yields CDR1 SNHLY and CDR2 FYNNEI. The V gene end was trimmed by 6 bases and the J gene end by 4 bases; junction bases not matched to a gene: 4. CDR3 residues: CASRIGTSGADTQYF. CDR3 DNA: TGTGCCAGCAGGATAGGGACTAGCGGGGCAGATACGCAGTATTTT.

The V and J genes are TRBV7-2 and TRBJ2-3; 16 bases are a match to TRBD2. The CDR3 has 16 residues. Germline CDR1 SGHTA, CDR2 FQGNSA. Trimming removed 5 bases from V and 3 bases from J; junction bases left unmatched: 2. CDR3 protein: CASSKGLAGGTDTQYF. CDR3 DNA sequence: TGTGCCAGCAGCAAGGGACTAGCGGGAGGGACAGATACGCAGTATTTT. The whole variable domain, filled in from reference TRBV7-2 and TRBJ2-3, reads GAGVSQSPSNKVTEKGKDVELRCDPISGHTALYWYRQSLGQGLEFLIYFQGNSAPDKSGLPSDRFSAERTGGSVSTLTIQRTQQEDSAVYLCASSKGLAGGTDTQYFGPGTRLTVL.

This clone came up once. The chain links TRBV18 to TRBJ1-2; 7 bases agree with TRBD1. The CDR3 is 14 amino acids. Trimming removed 5 bases from V and 4 bases from J; junction bases left unmatched: 7. Germline CDR1 reads KGHSH; CDR2 reads LQKENI. The CDR3 DNA is TGTGCCAGCTCAGGGAGGACAGGACCCTATGGCTACACCTTC. Protein sequence: CASSGRTGPYGYTF.

This rearrangement joins TRBV2 to TRBJ2-7, with 7 bases identical to TRBD1. V lost 5 bases and J lost 7; bases outside the gene matches: 8. This CDR3 spans 13 amino acids. Germline V gene data show CDR1 as SNHLY and CDR2 as FYNNEI. The CDR3 sequence: CASSLGTVGEQYF. The CDR3 DNA sequence: TGTGCCAGCAGTCTAGGGACAGTTGGAGAGCAGTACTTC.